This T cell receptor beta chain was sequenced during a study of T cells after yellow fever vaccination. As for the study in general: Low-cell-number fractions were prepared with SMART-Seq v4 Ultra Low Input.

General study findings and limits: Clonotypes appearing in both CD4 and CD8 compartments existed, and their share was small. FACS-sorted repertoires could contain abundant clonotypes contaminating from the bulk population. Subsequent booster samples again held most clones from primary vaccination (less than 98% CD4, 85% to 90% CD8).

Turning to this clonotype: The antigen is not known.

TCRdb redid the calling of the 5' RACE reads with MiXCR, one entry per CDR3 protein. The sample yields about 120,000 distinct CDR3 sequences, approximately 7.1% seen once. The receptor was isolated from a man aged 18 to 29 who received the YFV17D yellow fever vaccine. The sample in question was CD4+ T cells sorted from PBMCs, obtained about 41 days after the first yellow fever vaccination.

DNA of the CDR3: TGTGCCAGCAGTTACTCGGGCGGGCTCTCCTACAATGAGCAGTTCTTC. As protein: CASSYSGGLSYNEQFF. V and J are TRBV6-5 and TRBJ2-1; possibly TRBD2 for D (5 bases). The CDR3 totals 16 residues. Per germline, CDR1 MNHEY and CDR2 SVGAGI. The ends were cut back, 0 bases at V and 0 bases at J, with 9 bases in the middle.